This entry lists 21 T cell receptor beta chains sequenced from one sample in a study of T-cell memory formation after mild COVID-19 listed by TCRdb under 2021. The library was obtained by 5' RACE. Sequencing relied on an Illumina NovaSeq 6000. The public reads were reanalyzed by TCRdb: fastp trimming at Q25, MiXCR alignment, in-frame beta chains only. Every CDR3 protein is listed once, alongside the most common genes and DNA of its rows. This sample gives around 140,000 distinct CDR3 sequences in total; 6% to 6.5% of them show up just once. Of the sample, approximately 2.2% falls within the top ten clones. The sequencing sample was made of PBMCs or a T cell subset sorted from them (not recorded which). Receptor source: an adult woman who had mild COVID-19 (a few samples of this study predate the infection). The sample titles of this study are shuffled in the database, so cell type and time point are left out; the donor was told from shared clones.

The chain links TRBV2 to TRBJ1-5, with a weak D call TRBD1 (6 bases). The CDR3 extends over 16 amino acids. The germline V gene has CDR1 SNHLY and CDR2 FYNNEI. With 4 bases removed from V and 0 bases from J, the gap between germline ends came to 13 bases. The CDR3 sequence: CASSVQGTISNQPQHF. CDR3 sequence (DNA): TGTGCCAGCAGTGTACAGGGCACTATTAGCAATCAGCCCCAGCATTTT.

This clonotype came up a few times. The chain carries TRBV11-2 and TRBJ1-2, with D hard to call. Trimming cost V 3 bases and J 0 bases, with 11 bases left between them. CDR1 and CDR2 (germline): SGHAT, FQNNGV. The CDR3 covers 15 residues. The CDR3 DNA reads TGTGCCAGCAGCTTCAGCACAGCCCCTAACTATGGCTACACCTTC. It yields the protein CASSFSTAPNYGYTF. Full variable domain (remainder filled in from reference TRBV11-2 and TRBJ1-2): EAGVAQSPRYKIIEKRQSVAFWCNPISGHATLYWYQQILGQGPKLLIQFQNNGVVDDSQLPKDRFSAERLKGVDSTLKIQPAKLEDSAVYLCASSFSTAPNYGYTFGSGTRLTVV.

This clonotype was seen repeatedly, ten times or more. V gene TRBV5-6 combines with J gene TRBJ2-3, with D perhaps TRBD1 (6 bases). The V gene's germline CDR1 is SGHDT and CDR2 YYEEEE. V lost 6 bases, J lost 4 bases, and 15 bases lay in between. There are 14 residues in the CDR3. CDR3 nucleotides: TGTGCCAGCACCTCAGGGGCCGGGGCAGATACGCAGTATTTT. Translation gives CASTSGAGADTQYF.

The CDR3 DNA sequence: TGTGCCAGCAGTTACACTAGCGGGGGGGAGGGCGAGCAGTACTTC. It yields the protein CASSYTSGGEGEQYF. The chain employs TRBV6-6 and TRBJ2-7; the match to TRBD2 covers 13 bases. Looked up from germline, CDR1 is MNHNY and CDR2 is SVGAGI (reference sequence). The CDR3 loop spans 15 amino acids. J gave up 6 bases and V 2 bases, and 4 bases lay outside the gene matches.

In its sample, this clonotype was seen a few times. The chain couples TRBV5-1 to TRBJ2-7, with a weak D call TRBD1 (6 bases). Germline CDR1 reads SGHRS; CDR2 reads YFSETQ. The CDR3 contains 14 residues. The V gene lost 1 base and the J gene lost 6 bases, with 14 bases spanning the gap. In DNA form, the CDR3 reads TGCGCCAGCAGCTTGTCAGGGGTCCGGTTCGAGCAGTACTTC. It yields the protein CASSLSGVRFEQYF.

CDR3 bases: TGTGCCAGCTCACAGGGGACGTCCGGAAACACCGGGGAGCTGTTTTTT. Translating gives CASSQGTSGNTGELFF. This chain connects TRBV18 to TRBJ2-2; D tentatively reads TRBD1 or TRBD2 (5 bases each). Germline loops: CDR1 KGHSH, CDR2 LQKENI. Trimming took off 4 bases at V and 2 bases at J, with 14 bases between the two ends. The CDR3 has 16 amino acids.

This clonotype has a handful of counts. This chain uses TRBV6-5 with TRBJ2-5; possibly TRBD1 for D (6 bases). The CDR3 is 15 residues long. V lost 6 bases to trimming and J lost 2 bases, with 16 bases between them. CDR1 and CDR2 from the germline V gene are MNHEY and SVGAGI. DNA of the CDR3: TGTGCCAGCAGGACTACTTGGGGGCGTCAAGAGACCCAGTACTTC. It codes for CASRTTWGRQETQYF.

The chain is built from TRBV5-1 and TRBJ2-1; 10 bases align to TRBD2. This CDR3 is built from 16 residues. From germline, CDR1 is SGHRS and CDR2 YFSETQ. V shed 0 bases, J shed 10 bases, and the junction held 10 bases outside the gene matches. The CDR3 loop is CASSLALGFSGGEQFF. The CDR3 DNA sequence: TGCGCCAGCAGCTTGGCGCTCGGCTTTAGCGGGGGGGAGCAGTTCTTC.

This clonotype appeared a few times. The chain links TRBV24-1 to TRBJ2-1; tentatively, D is TRBD2 (6 bases). Per the germline V gene, CDR1 is KGHDR and CDR2 is SFDVKD. CDR3 size: 17 residues. Trimming cost V 3 bases and J 2 bases, with 16 bases left between them. The CDR3 DNA is TGTGCCACCAGTGATACAGGAGGGAGGCATCCCTACAATGAGCAGTTCTTC. This encodes CATSDTGGRHPYNEQFF.

The rearrangement links TRBV5-1 to TRBJ2-1; 9 bases are a match to TRBD2. The CDR3 is 15 residues long. Per germline, CDR1 SGHRS and CDR2 YFSETQ. The J segment lost 8 bases and the V segment lost 3 bases, leaving 9 bases of the junction unmatched. The CDR3 reads CASSSNGLASYEQFF. In DNA, the CDR3 is TGCGCCAGCAGCTCTAATGGACTAGCGTCTTATGAGCAGTTCTTC.

The table lists this clonotype with many counts. The V gene is TRBV7-2, the J gene TRBJ2-7, with 16 bases matching TRBD2. Per the germline V gene, CDR1 is SGHTA and CDR2 is FQGNSA. V gave up 5 bases and J gave up 5 bases; unmatched junction bases: 6. The CDR3 sequence is 16 residues long. CDR3 nucleotides: TGTGCCAGCAGCCCAGGGACTAGCGGGAGGGGCCACGAGCAGTACTTC. It yields the protein CASSPGTSGRGHEQYF. The whole variable domain, remainder taken from reference TRBV7-2 and TRBJ2-7, is GAGVSQSPSNKVTEKGKDVELRCDPISGHTALYWYRQSLGQGLEFLIYFQGNSAPDKSGLPSDRFSAERTGGSVSTLTIQRTQQEDSAVYLCASSPGTSGRGHEQYFGPGTRLTVT.

V and J are TRBV6-1 and TRBJ2-4, with D possibly TRBD2 on 5 matching bases. This CDR3 comprises 15 residues. The germline gives CDR1 MNHNS, CDR2 SASEGT. V lost 1 base, J lost 1 base, and 8 bases lay in between. This chain's CDR3 is CASSEGGSAKNIQYF. In nucleotides, the CDR3 is TGTGCCAGCAGTGAAGGAGGGTCCGCCAAAAACATTCAGTACTTC.

This clonotype has at least ten counts. The CDR3 coding sequence is TGTGCCAGCAGCCCAGAGCGGGGGGGCCAATCCAATGAGCAGTTCTTC. Its translation is CASSPERGGQSNEQFF. The gene calls are TRBV11-3 and TRBJ2-1; TRBD2 matches 10 bases. This CDR3 comprises 16 residues. Germline V CDR1 and CDR2: SGHNT, YENEEA. Trimming at V came to 5 bases and at J to 6 bases, leaving 10 bases not matched to a gene.

This clonotype was detected ten times or more. The chain is built from TRBV20-1 and TRBJ2-7, with 10 bases fitting TRBD1. Germline V gene lookup returns CDR1 DFQATT and CDR2 SNEGSKA (reference sequence). The CDR3 covers 14 residues. V lost 5 bases, J lost 3 bases, and 7 bases stayed unmatched. CDR3 sequence (DNA): TGCAGTGCTTCTCCCGGGACAGGGGACTACGAGCAGTACTTC. Its translation: CSASPGTGDYEQYF.

This clonotype has a handful of counts. This sequence joins TRBV18 and TRBJ1-1; no clear D. This CDR3 region has 14 residues. With 4 bases removed from V and 2 bases from J, the gap between germline ends came to 11 bases. From germline, CDR1 is KGHSH and CDR2 LQKENI. CDR3 sequence: CASSRQDGNTEAFF. As DNA, the CDR3 is TGTGCCAGCTCACGCCAGGACGGCAACACTGAAGCTTTCTTT.

This clonotype has at least ten counts. V is TRBV7-6 and J is TRBJ2-5; 11 nucleotides match TRBD2. Germline CDR1 is SGHVS and CDR2 is FNYEAQ. The CDR3 runs to 17 residues. After removal of 3 bases from V and 4 bases from J, the junction contained 10 bases not matched to a gene. Written as DNA, the CDR3 is TGTGCCAGCAGCTTCCCCCTGGTAGCGGGAGGGAGAGAGACCCAGTACTTC. Its protein product is CASSFPLVAGGRETQYF. The full variable domain, its missing parts supplied by reference TRBV7-6 and TRBJ2-5, is GAGVSQSPRYKVTKRGQDVALRCDPISGHVSLYWYRQALGQGPEFLTYFNYEAQQDKSGLPNDRFSAERPEGSISTLTIQRTEQRDSAMYRCASSFPLVAGGRETQYFGPGTRLLVL.

The rearrangement links TRBV7-9 to TRBJ2-1; TRBD1 matches 7 bases. Germline V gene sequence: CDR1 SEHNR, CDR2 FQNEAQ (reference sequence). J gave up 4 bases and V 5 bases, and 5 bases lay outside the gene matches. CDR3 length: 14 residues. The CDR3 DNA sequence: TGTGCCAGCAGCCCCCGACAGGGTTACAATGAGCAGTTCTTC. Protein: CASSPRQGYNEQFF.

In this sample, this clonotype turned up many times. V and J are TRBV5-1 and TRBJ2-7, with D possibly being TRBD1 or TRBD2 (5 bases each). With 2 bases removed from V and 4 bases from J, the gap between germline ends came to 16 bases. CDR1 SGHRS and CDR2 YFSETQ come from the germline V gene. CDR3 length: 15 amino acids. The CDR3, as DNA: TGCGCCAGCAGCTTCGGCAGGGACGCCACTTACGAGCAGTACTTC. As protein: CASSFGRDATYEQYF.

The J gene is TRBJ2-5, the V gene TRBV19; D might be TRBD1 (6 bases). Per germline, CDR1 LNHDA and CDR2 SQIVND (reference sequence). V gave up 4 bases and J gave up 2 bases, with 20 bases separating them. The CDR3 sequence is 17 residues long. CDR3 loop: CASSTLRGHGSQETQYF. CDR3 coding DNA: TGTGCCAGTAGTACCTTGAGGGGACACGGGTCGCAAGAGACCCAGTACTTC.

There are many counts of this clonotype. This sequence joins TRBV7-3 and TRBJ2-3; D is possibly TRBD1 (5 bases). Trimming pared 4 bases from V and 14 bases from J, leaving 13 bases between. Germline assignment: CDR1 SGHTA and CDR2 FQGTGA. The CDR3 length is 11 residues. The CDR3 sequence is CASSSGLEAYF. In DNA form, the CDR3 reads TGTGCCAGCAGCTCAGGGCTTGAGGCGTATTTT.

This clonotype was seen repeatedly, ten times or more. V usage is TRBV7-9 and J usage is TRBJ2-1, with 8 bases matching TRBD2. V shed 5 bases, J shed 7 bases, and the junction held 10 bases outside the gene matches. Germline CDR1 reads SEHNR; CDR2 reads FQNEAQ (reference sequence). The CDR3 is made up of 15 amino acids. The CDR3 spells CASSRHGGRRNEQFF. As DNA, the CDR3 is TGTGCCAGCAGCCGGCACGGCGGGAGGAGAAATGAGCAGTTCTTC.